What follows are 13 T cell receptor beta chains derived from one specimen sequenced in a study of a mutant IDH1 vaccine in newly diagnosed glioma. Produced via immunoSEQ multiplex PCR; TCRdb's table is partial and in-frame only. The sample contains tens of thousands of clones, 84% of which appear only once. These TCRs' antigens remain unknown. Time point denoted: week 35, safety follow-up. The content of each vaccine dose was 300 ug of mutant IDH1 20-mer peptide, and topical imiquimod accompanied it. The material was PBMCs, obtained from a glioma patient whose treatment included an IDH1 peptide vaccine. The source of these receptors is a woman younger than 30 with glioma.

The chain links TRBV10-2 to TRBJ2-1, with D hard to call. This CDR3 spans 13 amino acids. Germline V gene lookup returns CDR1 WSHSY and CDR2 SAAADI. Trimming removed 5 bases from V and 6 bases from J, with 11 bases in between. The CDR3 DNA reads as TGCGCCAGCAGTCACGGCGGCGGCAATGAGCAGTTCTTC. Residues: CASSHGGGNEQFF.

The chain links TRBV25-1 to TRBJ1-1, with D unclear. V lost 7 bases and J lost 0, with 12 bases in between. The CDR3 covers 14 residues. In germline, CDR1 is MGHDK, CDR2 SYGVNS. This chain's CDR3 is CASNSGSMNTEAFF. CDR3 DNA sequence: TGTGCCAGCAATAGTGGTAGCATGAACACTGAAGCTTTCTTT.

The chain carries TRBV5-5 and TRBJ2-3; TRBD1 is a possible D gene (5 bases). The CDR3 extends over 14 amino acids. Germline values: CDR1 SGHKS, CDR2 YYEKEE (reference sequence). Trimming removed 4 bases at V and 3 bases at J, with 12 bases between. The CDR3 loop reads CASSPAPGTDTQYF. The CDR3 coding sequence is TGTGCCAGCAGCCCGGCCCCAGGGACAGATACGCAGTATTTT.

The chain employs TRBV11-3 and TRBJ2-7, with D maybe TRBD2 (5 bases). V lost 6 bases and J lost 2, with 14 bases in between. The CDR3 sequence is 14 residues long. In germline, CDR1 is SGHNT, CDR2 YENEEA. CDR3 sequence reads: CASRLRIGTYEQYF. The CDR3, as DNA: TGTGCCAGCAGGCTCAGGATCGGGACCTACGAGCAGTACTTC.

V and J are TRBV30 and TRBJ1-1; D gene ambiguous. CDR1 and CDR2 from the germline V gene are GTSNPN and SVGIG (reference sequence). The CDR3 is 13 amino acids. V lost 4 bases to trimming and J lost 0 bases, with 9 bases between them. The CDR3, as DNA: TGTGCCTGGATTCGTGGAGTGAACACTGAAGCTTTCTTT. This codes for CAWIRGVNTEAFF.

V gene TRBV7-9 combines with J gene TRBJ2-5, with 7 bases aligning to TRBD1. Unmatched junction bases numbered 6, after V lost 2 bases and J lost 3 bases. The V gene's germline CDR1 is SEHNR and CDR2 FQNEAQ (reference sequence). This CDR3 region has 15 residues. CDR3 region: CASSLRETGKETQYF. The CDR3 DNA follows: TGTGCCAGCAGCTTACGTGAGACAGGGAAAGAGACCCAGTACTTC.

V is TRBV6-1 and J is TRBJ2-7; the match to TRBD2 covers 14 bases. From germline, CDR1 is MNHNS and CDR2 SASEGT. Unmatched junction bases numbered 4, after V lost 6 bases and J lost 6 bases. This CDR3 has 14 amino acids. The CDR3 bases are TGTGCCAGCAGGGGACTAGCGGGAGTTTCCGAGCAGTACTTC. Its translation is CASRGLAGVSEQYF.

The J gene is TRBJ2-1, the V gene TRBV25-1; 12 nucleotides line up with TRBD2. Trimming removed 5 bases from V and 3 bases from J; junction bases left unmatched: 2. There are 15 residues in the CDR3. Per the germline V gene, CDR1 is MGHDK and CDR2 is SYGVNS. In nucleotides, the CDR3 is TGTGCCAGCAGTTGGACTAGCGGGGTCTACAATGAGCAGTTCTTC. Its translation is CASSWTSGVYNEQFF.

The chain links TRBV30 to TRBJ2-5; 8 bases align to TRBD2. The CDR3 is 12 amino acids. The J segment lost 5 bases and the V segment lost 3 bases, leaving 2 bases of the junction unmatched. The germline V gene has CDR1 GTSNPN and CDR2 SVGIG (reference sequence). The CDR3: CAWSSGSETQYF. For the CDR3, the DNA is TGTGCCTGGAGCAGCGGGAGTGAGACCCAGTACTTC.

The V and J genes are TRBV7-8 and TRBJ1-1, with D uncertain. Germline V gene data show CDR1 as SGHVS and CDR2 as FQNEAQ. Trimming took 5 bases from V and 1 from J, leaving 8 bases between them. The CDR3 sequence is 13 residues long. CDR3 region: CASSADRNTEAFF. CDR3 coding DNA: TGTGCCAGCAGCGCCGACCGGAACACTGAAGCTTTCTTT.

The chain combines TRBV2 with TRBJ2-7, with D perhaps being TRBD1 or TRBD2 (6 bases each). V lost 8 bases, J lost 2 bases, and 16 bases lay in between. The CDR3 spans 14 residues. The germline V gene encodes CDR1 SNHLY and CDR2 FYNNEI. This CDR3 reads CASGGRGSAYEQYF. The CDR3 bases are TGTGCCAGCGGGGGCCGGGGGTCAGCCTACGAGCAGTACTTC.

Concerning this clone: The junction departs from the called germline gene at one end, perhaps through a read error. The CDR3 DNA follows: TGTGTCAGCAGTGAAACAGGGGGCGACACCGGGGAGCTGTTTTTT. It specifies CVSSETGGDTGELFF. This chain links TRBV6-4 with TRBJ2-2, with 9 bases aligning to TRBD1. CDR1 MRHNA and CDR2 SNTAGT come from the germline V gene. The CDR3 extends over 15 amino acids.

This rearrangement joins TRBV2 to TRBJ2-7; D uncertain. Trimming cost V 3 bases and J 3 bases, with 6 bases left between them. Germline CDR1 SNHLY, CDR2 FYNNEI. CDR3 length: 12 amino acids. In DNA, the CDR3 is TGTGCCAGCAGTGAGGGGTTCTACGAGCAGTACTTC. Residues: CASSEGFYEQYF.